Described below is a single T cell receptor (beta chain) sequence and its context. What it binds is unknown. The sample originates from a study of T cells in localized non-small cell lung cancer. The CDR3 totals 13 residues. Per germline, CDR1 SGHTA and CDR2 FQGNSA. Trimming pared 2 bases from V and 7 bases from J, leaving 6 bases between. Regarding the study as a whole: Sequencing, confined to only one tumor region, leaves heterogeneity possible. Median about 58 top-100 tumor clones were shared with paired adjacent lung.

The method was immunoSEQ multiplex PCR; TCRdb's version includes in-frame clones alone and lacks a portion of them. Of approximately 50,000 clones detected, about 88% appear once; the ten largest clones hold roughly 2.5%. The V call is TRBV7-2, the J call TRBJ1-6; D remains unclear. The TCR comes from a man between 40 and 70 years old with stage II lung adenocarcinoma. The source was PBMCs, collected before any cancer treatment. The CDR3 protein is CASSLLGNSPLHF. CDR3 bases: TGTGCCAGCAGCTTACTAGGGAATTCACCCCTCCACTTT.